The clone carrying this T cell receptor (beta chain) was seen once. The data derive from a study of cytomegalovirus exposure and HLA in healthy donors. CDR1 is MGHRA and CDR2 is YSYEKL in the germline V gene. The V gene end was trimmed by 0 bases and the J gene end by 2 bases; junction bases not matched to a gene: 3. The CDR3 runs to 16 residues. The PCR used 60 Vbeta and 13 Jbeta primers. This table comes from immunoSEQ multiplex PCR, and its TCRdb copy is limited to in-frame clones, with some not included. The table records roughly 60,000 clones, roughly 80% of them present only once. This chain joins TRBV4-1 and TRBJ2-3; TRBD1 agrees at 9 bases. The sequence came from a woman between 35 and 50 years old in good health and CMV-seropositive. Sequenced sample: PBMCs. In DNA, the CDR3 is TGCGCCAGCAGCCAAGAGTGGGACAGGGTCACAGATACGCAGTATTTT. Encoded protein: CASSQEWDRVTDTQYF.